One and the same sample provided the 29 T cell receptor beta chains below, sequenced in a study of shared clonotypes between healthy human individuals. Profiled with immunoSEQ multiplex PCR; TCRdb holds only in-frame clones, not every one. Of roughly 500,000 clones listed, roughly 80% are singletons. Sequenced sample: PBMCs. The receptors were gathered from a woman in her thirties or forties in good health. Some clones in this sample may be carry-over from other donors' samples.

V usage is TRBV5-1 and J usage is TRBJ2-5; D might be TRBD2 (5 bases). Trimming stripped 0 bases from V and 5 bases from J, with 11 bases between. Germline V lookup: CDR1 SGHRS, CDR2 YFSETQ. CDR3 length: 14 amino acids. CDR3 sequence reads: CASSLEGSGETQYF. CDR3 coding DNA: TGCGCCAGCAGCTTGGAAGGGTCGGGGGAGACCCAGTACTTC. The whole variable domain, filled in from reference TRBV5-1 and TRBJ2-5, reads KAGVTQTPRYLIKTRGQQVTLSCSPISGHRSVSWYQQTPGQGLQFLFEYFSETQRNKGNFPGRFSGRQFSNSRSEMNVSTLELGDSALYLCASSLEGSGETQYFGPGTRLLVL.

This chain links TRBV30 with TRBJ1-1; D not certain. V lost 0 bases and J 6 bases, leaving 11 bases between the germline ends. This CDR3 comprises 13 residues. The germline CDR1 and CDR2 sequences are GTSNPN and SVGIG (reference sequence). Here the CDR3 reads CAWSVRSGAEAFF. The CDR3 region has the DNA TGTGCCTGGAGTGTACGTTCCGGGGCTGAAGCTTTCTTT.

This clone was picked up a small number of times. The chain employs TRBV18 and TRBJ2-7, with TRBD1 identical over 7 bases. V trimming: 0 bases; J trimming: 3 bases; junction bases outside the gene matches: 2. Germline V gene sequence: CDR1 KGHSH, CDR2 LQKENI. This CDR3 has 14 amino acids. CDR3 residues: CASSPPRGRYEQYF. CDR3 DNA sequence: TGTGCCAGCTCACCACCAAGGGGGCGCTACGAGCAGTACTTC.

For this clone: A far larger clone is one nucleotide away, so this likely arose from a read error. The V gene is TRBV4-3, the J gene TRBJ2-7; 7 bases map to TRBD1. Unmatched junction bases numbered 10, after V lost 0 bases and J lost 8 bases. The germline CDR1 and CDR2 sequences are LGHNA and YSLEER. This CDR3 is 15 amino acids long. The CDR3 DNA reads as TGCGCCAGCAGCCAAGACAGGAACAGGGGCGACAAGCAGTACTTC. Protein sequence: CASSQDRNRGDKQYF.

This clone was counted once. The chain combines TRBV5-1 with TRBJ2-1; a possible D gene is TRBD2 (6 bases). The CDR3 has 14 residues. CDR1 is SGHRS and CDR2 is YFSETQ in the germline V gene. V was trimmed by 0 bases and J by 12 bases, leaving 16 bases between them. CDR3 in amino acids: CASSLATGLPMQFF. CDR3 sequence (DNA): TGCGCCAGCAGCTTGGCAACGGGACTCCCGATGCAGTTCTTC.

Note on this clone: A far larger clone is a single base away, which makes a read error likely. The CDR3 DNA reads as TGTGCCAGCAGTACGTGGACAGGGGGAGAGACCCAGTACTTC. It translates to CASSTWTGGETQYF. This chain uses TRBV6-1 with TRBJ2-5; TRBD1 agrees at 10 bases. Unmatched junction bases numbered 4, after V lost 5 bases and J lost 4 bases. Germline V gives CDR1 MNHNS, CDR2 SASEGT. This CDR3 contains 14 residues.

The J gene is TRBJ2-7, the V gene TRBV9; D is perhaps TRBD2 (5 bases). V lost 0 bases to trimming and J lost 6 bases, with 10 bases between them. Germline V CDR1 and CDR2: SGDLS, YYNGEE. This CDR3 is built from 13 residues. The CDR3 loop is CASSVGNRGEQYF. The CDR3 DNA is TGTGCCAGCAGCGTAGGGAATCGGGGCGAGCAGTACTTC. The entire variable domain, with the rest obtained from reference TRBV9 and TRBJ2-7, is as follows: DSGVTQTPKHLITATGQRVTLRCSPRSGDLSVYWYQQSLDQGLQFLIQYYNGEERAKGNILERFSAQQFPDLHSELNLSSLELGDSALYFCASSVGNRGEQYFGPGTRLTVT.

V usage is TRBV14 and J usage is TRBJ1-5, with D possibly TRBD1 on 5 matching bases. CDR1 is SGHDN and CDR2 is FVKESK in the germline V gene. The V end lost 4 bases, the J end lost 7 bases, and 11 bases lay between the germline ends. This CDR3 is 13 amino acids long. CDR3 DNA sequence: TGTGCCAGCAGCCTAGGTAGGGACCAGCCCCAGCATTTT. Its protein is CASSLGRDQPQHF. Drawing the rest from reference TRBV14 and TRBJ1-5, the complete variable domain is EAGVTQFPSHSVIEKGQTVTLRCDPISGHDNLYWYRRVMGKEIKFLLHFVKESKQDESGMPNNRFLAERTGGTYSTLKVQPAELEDSGVYFCASSLGRDQPQHFGDGTRLSIL.

The sample holds a few counts of this clone. The V call is TRBV19, the J call TRBJ2-7, with TRBD1 as a possible D gene (5 bases). The CDR3 sequence is 13 residues long. Germline V gives CDR1 LNHDA, CDR2 SQIVND (reference sequence). V was trimmed by 3 bases and J by 3 bases, leaving 9 bases between them. Written as DNA, the CDR3 is TGTGCCAGTAGTATTACAGGCGTCTACGAGCAGTACTTC. Translated: CASSITGVYEQYF.

Comments on this clone: This likely stems from a read error, as it lies one base from a far larger clone. The chain combines TRBV5-1 with TRBJ2-2; TRBD1 matches 9 bases. The CDR3 is 16 amino acids. From germline, CDR1 is SGHRS and CDR2 YFSETQ. The DNA for the CDR3 is TGCGCCAGCAGCTTGGGCGGACAGGGGTTCACCAGGGAGCTGTTTTTT. Its translation is CASSLGGQGFTRELFF.

CDR3 protein: CASSPRFGDYPETQYF. As DNA, the CDR3 is TGCGCCAGCAGCCCTCGCTTCGGGGACTACCCAGAGACCCAGTACTTC. The chain joins TRBV5-1 to TRBJ2-5; TRBD2 agrees at 7 bases. The V segment lost 4 bases and the J segment 4 bases; nucleotides outside the gene matches: 13. This CDR3 has 16 residues. Germline-derived CDR1 and CDR2 are SGHRS and YFSETQ.

As concerns this clone: A much larger clone is a single base away; this may be a read error. The J gene is TRBJ2-2, the V gene TRBV6-4; no definite D call. The length of the CDR3 is 14 residues. Between the trimmed V and J ends, which lost 2 bases and 3 bases, there was a span of 7 bases. Germline lookup yields CDR1 MRHNA and CDR2 SNTAGT. The CDR3 nucleotides are TGTGCCAGCAGTGACGACGTAGACACCGGGGAGCTGTTTTTT. It yields the protein CASSDDVDTGELFF.

The rearrangement links TRBV9 to TRBJ2-7, with 8 positions matching TRBD1. The CDR3 contains 16 residues. From germline, CDR1 is SGDLS and CDR2 YYNGEE. V shed 3 bases and J 4 bases; nucleotides not matched to a gene: 12. CDR3: CASSGSRDRGMYEQYF. The CDR3 DNA follows: TGTGCCAGCAGCGGTAGTAGAGACAGGGGTATGTACGAGCAGTACTTC.

The chain links TRBV9 to TRBJ1-2; TRBD1 matches 10 bases. CDR1 and CDR2 (germline): SGDLS, YYNGEE. This CDR3 is built from 16 residues. The trim removed 1 base at V and 4 bases at J, leaving 7 bases unmatched. The CDR3 DNA reads as TGTGCCAGCAGCGTACGCCGGGACAGGGGATCCTATGGCTACACCTTC. Protein: CASSVRRDRGSYGYTF. Together with reference TRBV9 and TRBJ1-2, the CDR3 gives the full variable domain: DSGVTQTPKHLITATGQRVTLRCSPRSGDLSVYWYQQSLDQGLQFLIQYYNGEERAKGNILERFSAQQFPDLHSELNLSSLELGDSALYFCASSVRRDRGSYGYTFGSGTRLTVV.

The V and J genes are TRBV4-2 and TRBJ2-5, with 7 bases that match TRBD2. Germline trimming cut 5 bases from V and 4 bases from J; bases unmatched to any gene: 7. From germline, CDR1 is LGHNA and CDR2 YNFKEQ. This CDR3 spans 14 amino acids. The CDR3 region is CASSGSSSGETQYF. In DNA form, the CDR3 reads TGTGCCAGCAGCGGCTCCTCTAGCGGAGAGACCCAGTACTTC.

In its sample, this clone was seen many times. The chain links TRBV6-4 to TRBJ2-2, with no clear D. This CDR3 contains 14 residues. Germline-derived CDR1 and CDR2 are MRHNA and SNTAGT. V was trimmed by 3 bases and J by 3 bases, leaving 8 bases between them. As DNA, the CDR3 is TGTGCCAGCAGTGAGTCCCCCCACACCGGGGAGCTGTTTTTT. Protein: CASSESPHTGELFF.

Of note for this clone: It is likely a read error: a sequence one base away is far more abundant. The sample carries other DNA sequences with the same CDR3. The chain links TRBV7-9 to TRBJ2-1, with D maybe TRBD1 (6 bases). Germline CDR1 is SEHNR and CDR2 is FQNEAQ (reference sequence). The length of the CDR3 is 13 residues. Trimming removed 5 bases at V and 3 bases at J, with 8 bases between. The CDR3 DNA sequence: TGTGCCAGCAGCCACAGGGACTACAATGAGCAGTTCTTC. Translated, it gives CASSHRDYNEQFF.

This clone was picked up one time. This likely traces to a read error, being one base from a far larger clone. Likely a read error: the CDR3 ends without its conserved phenylalanine or tryptophan. The rearrangement joins TRBV2 to TRBJ2-7; no firm D call. Germline V gives CDR1 SNHLY, CDR2 FYNNEI. Deletions cut 5 bases from V and 1 base from J, with 9 bases between. This CDR3 spans 13 amino acids. CDR3 protein: CASSSNWSYEQYS. CDR3 bases: TGTGCCAGCAGTTCCAACTGGTCCTACGAGCAGTACTCC.

The chain employs TRBV27 and TRBJ2-2, with TRBD2 matching over 7 bases. The germline V gene has CDR1 MNHEY and CDR2 SMNVEV (reference sequence). The CDR3 has 15 residues. The J segment lost 4 bases and the V segment lost 2 bases, leaving 4 bases of the junction unmatched. The CDR3 sequence: CASSLGGRSTGELFF. The CDR3, as DNA: TGTGCCAGCAGTTTAGGCGGGAGAAGCACCGGGGAGCTGTTTTTT.

Regarding this clone: At one of its ends the junction is not consistent with the germline gene, which may arise from a read error. This chain links TRBV28 with TRBJ2-4; 7 nucleotides match TRBD2. Germline CDR1 and CDR2: MDHEN and SYDVKM. CDR3 size: 13 residues. CDR3 amino acids: CASSLAARNIQYF. The CDR3 nucleotides are TGTGCCAGCAGCCTAGCGGCCAGAAACATTCAGTACTTC.

Turning to this clone: A far larger clone lies a single base away; this is likely a read error. Within the sample, other DNA sequences also encode this same CDR3. This chain uses TRBV5-4 with TRBJ2-5; 8 bases are a match to TRBD1. J was trimmed by 5 bases and V by 3 bases; bases with no gene match: 9. The CDR3 covers 15 residues. Germline-derived CDR1 and CDR2 are SGHNT and YYREEE (reference sequence). The DNA for the CDR3 is TGTGCCAGCAGCTCGCAGTCAGGGGGCACTGAGACCCAGTACTTC. This sequence encodes CASSSQSGGTETQYF.

This clone turned up a few times. This sequence joins TRBV6-1 and TRBJ2-5; 10 nucleotides align to TRBD2. The J call may be in error: the DNA end matches TRBJ2-7 better. The CDR3 covers 14 residues. Germline CDR1 is MNHNS and CDR2 is SASEGT. The CDR3 DNA sequence: TGTGCCAGCAGAGCGTGGACTAGCGGCTACGAGCAGTACTTC. Amino acids: CASRAWTSGYEQYF.

The chain is built from TRBV28 and TRBJ1-5; perhaps TRBD1 as D (6 bases). This CDR3 has 18 residues. CDR1 is MDHEN and CDR2 is SYDVKM in the germline V gene. Between the trimmed V and J ends, which lost 4 bases and 4 bases, there was a span of 23 bases. CDR3 DNA: TGTGCCAGCAGTTCAGGCAGGGGTTATAGTGGGTCGAATCAGCCCCAGCATTTT. Translation gives CASSSGRGYSGSNQPQHF. Full variable domain (remainder filled in from reference TRBV28 and TRBJ1-5): DVKVTQSSRYLVKRTGEKVFLECVQDMDHENMFWYRQDPGLGLRLIYFSYDVKMKEKGDIPEGYSVSREKKERFSLILESASTNQTSMYLCASSSGRGYSGSNQPQHFGDGTRLSIL.

This chain connects TRBV5-4 to TRBJ2-1, with 13 positions matching TRBD2. This CDR3 is 16 amino acids long. Trimming cost V 3 bases and J 5 bases; bases outside gene matches: 5. The germline CDR1 and CDR2 sequences are SGHNT and YYREEE (reference sequence). The CDR3 loop is CASSYAGTSGNNEQFF. Written as DNA, the CDR3 is TGTGCCAGCAGCTACGCCGGGACTAGCGGGAACAATGAGCAGTTCTTC.

The chain carries TRBV7-8 and TRBJ2-1; D gene ambiguous. This CDR3 is built from 13 residues. Trimming left V 5 bases short and J 9 bases short, with 14 bases between. From germline, CDR1 is SGHVS and CDR2 FQNEAQ. The CDR3, as DNA: TGTGCCAGCAGCCCCCCCCTTGGCCGTGAGCAGTTCTTC. This gives the protein CASSPPLGREQFF. Full variable domain (remainder filled in from reference TRBV7-8 and TRBJ2-1): GAGVSQSPRYKVAKRGQDVALRCDPISGHVSLFWYQQALGQGPEFLTYFQNEAQLDKSGLPSDRFFAERPEGSVSTLKIQRTQQEDSAVYLCASSPPLGREQFFGPGTRLTVL.

In nucleotides, the CDR3 is TGTGCCAGCAGCGTAGGACTAGCGGGAGACGTTAGCACAGATACGCAGTATTTT. Translating gives CASSVGLAGDVSTDTQYF. This rearrangement joins TRBV9 to TRBJ2-3; 12 bases are shared with TRBD2. The CDR3 length is 18 residues. The germline V gene encodes CDR1 SGDLS and CDR2 YYNGEE. With V trimmed by 0 bases and J by 0 bases, 5 bases remained unmatched. Full variable domain (outside the CDR3, taken from reference TRBV9 and TRBJ2-3): DSGVTQTPKHLITATGQRVTLRCSPRSGDLSVYWYQQSLDQGLQFLIQYYNGEERAKGNILERFSAQQFPDLHSELNLSSLELGDSALYFCASSVGLAGDVSTDTQYFGPGTRLTVL.

Comments on this clone: Only one base separates this from a far larger clonotype, so it likely reflects a read error. The rearrangement joins TRBV7-2 to TRBJ1-1; a possible D gene is TRBD1 (6 bases). This CDR3 is built from 13 residues. Per the germline V gene, CDR1 is SGHTA and CDR2 is FQGNSA. CDR3 amino acids: CACGEQGNTEASF. CDR3 sequence (DNA): TGTGCCTGCGGGGAACAGGGTAACACTGAAGCTTCCTTT. Complete variable domain (other parts from reference TRBV7-2 and TRBJ1-1): GAGVSQSPSNKVTEKGKDVELRCDPISGHTALYWYRQSLGQGLEFLIYFQGNSAPDKSGLPSDRFSAERTGGSVSTLTIQRTQQEDSAVYLCACGEQGNTEASFGQGTRLTVV.

Remarks on this clone: With a far larger clone one base away, a read error is the likely cause. The chain has TRBV2 and TRBJ2-6; perhaps TRBD1 as D (7 bases). Germline CDR1 reads SNHLY; CDR2 reads FYNNEI. The CDR3 has 19 amino acids. The CDR3 protein is CASSNRGLNPSSGANILTF. In nucleotides, the CDR3 is TGTGCCAGCAGTAACAGGGGACTCAACCCGAGCTCTGGGGCCAACATCCTGACTTTC.

This clone was seen a few times. The V and J genes are TRBV5-1 and TRBJ2-5, with D possibly being TRBD1 (6 bases). Germline CDR1 and CDR2: SGHRS and YFSETQ. The V gene lost 2 bases and the J gene lost 5 bases, with 19 bases spanning the gap. CDR3 length: 16 residues. CDR3 amino acids: CASSLGDLKQGETQYF. CDR3 coding DNA: TGCGCCAGCAGCTTAGGAGATCTCAAACAGGGCGAGACCCAGTACTTC.